The clone carrying this T cell receptor beta chain was counted ten times or more. The CDR3 spans 11 residues. Trimming took off 6 bases at V and 5 bases at J, with 8 bases between the two ends. Time point of the sample: patch test 2, 6 weeks after DPC sensitization. Treatment specified: therapeutic diphenylcyclopropenone sensitization with weekly scalp DPC. TCRdb independently ran MiXCR on the RACE reads; one entry per CDR3 protein. Among around 360,000 distinct CDR3 sequences, more than 5% were seen once, and the ten largest hold approximately 5.4%. This sample is drawn from a study of human T cells and chemical hapten exposure.

The material sequenced was whole blood, taken in connection with sensitization to the hapten diphenylcyclopropenone (DPC). This TCR was recovered from a woman aged 18-35 years with alopecia areata. Some clones in this sample may be carry-over from other donors' samples. This chain uses TRBV12-3 or TRBV12-4 with TRBJ2-7; possible D gene TRBD1, 6 bases. The DNA of the CDR3 is TGTGCCAGCAGCGCAGGGGACGAGCAGTACTTC. As protein: CASSAGDEQYF.